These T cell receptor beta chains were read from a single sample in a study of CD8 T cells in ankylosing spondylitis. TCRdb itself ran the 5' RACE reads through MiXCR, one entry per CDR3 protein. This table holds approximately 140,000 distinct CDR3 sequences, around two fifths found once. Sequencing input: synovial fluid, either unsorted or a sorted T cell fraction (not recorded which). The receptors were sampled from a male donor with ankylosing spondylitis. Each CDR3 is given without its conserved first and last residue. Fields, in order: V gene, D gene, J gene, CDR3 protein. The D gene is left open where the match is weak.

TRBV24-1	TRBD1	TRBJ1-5	ATSDRDQGAKPQH
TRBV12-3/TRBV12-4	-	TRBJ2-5	ASSQPGQEETQY
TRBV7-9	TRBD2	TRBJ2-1	ARNRTSGIRSYNEQF
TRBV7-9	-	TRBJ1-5	ASSFSESNQPQH
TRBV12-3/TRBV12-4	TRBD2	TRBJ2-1	ASGLAGGNEQF
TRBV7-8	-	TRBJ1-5	ASSLWLGGLIPLQPQH
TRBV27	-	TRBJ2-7	ASRATGRRFYEQY
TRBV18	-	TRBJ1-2	ASSRRTIYGYT
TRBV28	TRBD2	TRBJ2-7	ASRLQTSGGNYEQY
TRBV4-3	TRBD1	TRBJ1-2	ASSRWDSTNYGYT
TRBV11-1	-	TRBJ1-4	ASSLKGAFSATNEKLF
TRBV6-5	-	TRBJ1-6	ASSYSPSNRDPSSPLH
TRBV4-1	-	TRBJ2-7	ASSQVWGSTNEQY
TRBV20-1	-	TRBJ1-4	SARRPFNEKLF
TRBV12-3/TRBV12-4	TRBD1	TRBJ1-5	ASSYQGGLAENQPQH
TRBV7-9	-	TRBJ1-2	ASSWELGYT
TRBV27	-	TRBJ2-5	ASSFWGSPETQY
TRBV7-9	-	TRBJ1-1	ASSLVAANTEAF
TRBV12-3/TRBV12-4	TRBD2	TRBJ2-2	ASSPPGLEYTGELF